This T cell receptor (beta chain) came from a study of CD8 T cells in ankylosing spondylitis. V lost 7 bases, J lost 6 bases, and 24 bases lay in between. The CDR3 consists of 16 residues. Using its own MiXCR run on the 5' RACE reads, TCRdb lists one record per CDR3 protein. The sample consists of around 150,000 distinct CDR3 sequences, 40% to 50% of them appearing once. The source of this sequence is a male donor with ankylosing spondylitis. The specimen sequenced was synovial fluid, either unsorted or a sorted T cell fraction (not recorded which). This chain uses TRBV12-3 or TRBV12-4 with TRBJ1-2; D is perhaps TRBD1 (5 bases). Written as DNA, the CDR3 is TGTGCCAGCAAACCCAGTGAGGCCCGCCGGGGGAATGGCTACACCTTC. This gives the protein CASKPSEARRGNGYTF.